Below, 32 T cell receptor beta chains from the same sample are listed, as sequenced in a study of T cell repertoires in cytomegalovirus infection. The antigens for these receptors are not known. TCRdb reprocessed the reads with MiXCR, giving one entry per CDR3 protein. The data contain 550,000 to 850,000 distinct CDR3 sequences, 30% to 35% of them singletons. Sequences were derived from cultured PBMCs, sampled from culture after CMV antigen stimulation. The receptors come from a human donor in good health (CMV status not recorded). Some clones in this sample may be carry-over from other donors' samples.

The chain uses TRBV12-3 or TRBV12-4 and TRBJ2-5, with TRBD2 matching 11 bases. This CDR3 spans 15 amino acids. J was trimmed by 5 bases and V by 7 bases; bases with no gene match: 9. CDR3 coding DNA: TGTGCCAGCACTGTTAGCGGGAGGGGTGTGGAGACCCAGTACTTC. Translation gives CASTVSGRGVETQYF.

The V and J genes are TRBV18 and TRBJ1-4; no definite D call. V was shortened by 3 bases and J by 4 bases, with 9 bases between the two germline ends. The CDR3 runs to 14 residues. Germline V gene data show CDR1 as KGHSH and CDR2 as LQKENI. The CDR3: CASSPKRINEKLFF. The CDR3 coding sequence is TGTGCCAGCTCACCGAAACGGATTAATGAAAAACTGTTTTTT.

The chain links TRBV28 to TRBJ2-7, with a tentative D call TRBD1 (6 bases). The CDR3 consists of 15 residues. Germline V CDR1 and CDR2: MDHEN, SYDVKM. Deletions cut 4 bases from V and 3 bases from J, with 16 bases between. The CDR3 region is CASSSTSGQFYEQYF. In nucleotides, the CDR3 is TGTGCCAGCAGTTCGACTTCGGGACAATTCTACGAGCAGTACTTC.

The V call is TRBV4-3, the J call TRBJ2-2; TRBD1 aligns across 7 bases. V was pared by 4 bases and J by 6 bases, with 11 bases of the junction left unmatched. The germline V gene has CDR1 LGHNA and CDR2 YSLEER. The CDR3 totals 16 residues. The CDR3 DNA reads as TGCGCCAGCAGCCTAGAGACAGGGCGTAGGTCCGGGGAGCTGTTTTTT. Protein sequence: CASSLETGRRSGELFF.

The table lists this clonotype with a few counts. The chain links TRBV6-2 or TRBV6-3 to TRBJ2-7; 7 bases are a match to TRBD2. The germline gives CDR1 MNHEY, CDR2 SVGEGT. The CDR3 runs 14 residues. Losses at the gene ends were 9 bases for V and 5 bases for J; bases not matched to a gene: 13. As DNA, the CDR3 is TGTGCCAGTAACCGGGACTACCCCAGGAACGAGCAGTACTTC. It codes for CASNRDYPRNEQYF.

This sequence joins TRBV14 and TRBJ2-3, with D possibly being TRBD1 (5 bases). V lost 4 bases and J 4 bases, leaving 12 bases between the germline ends. The CDR3 sequence is 14 residues long. CDR1 is SGHDN, CDR2 FVKESK, per germline. CDR3 DNA: TGTGCCAGCAGCCGCATATGGGGCGCAGATACGCAGTATTTT. Amino acids: CASSRIWGADTQYF.

The chain joins TRBV5-4 to TRBJ1-2; D may be TRBD1 (5 bases). In germline, CDR1 is SGHNT, CDR2 YYREEE (reference sequence). There are 13 residues in the CDR3. CDR3 protein: CASRDSRNYGYTF. As DNA, the CDR3 is TGTGCTTCGCGCGACAGTCGGAACTATGGCTACACCTTC.

This clonotype was counted at least ten times. The rearrangement uses TRBV7-8 and TRBJ2-5; 8 bases are shared with TRBD1. With V trimmed by 1 base and J by 2 bases, 12 bases remained unmatched. Per germline, CDR1 SGHVS and CDR2 FQNEAQ. The CDR3 has 18 residues. CDR3 region: CASSLGPGWTGSQETQYF. The CDR3 bases are TGTGCCAGCAGCTTAGGCCCCGGCTGGACAGGGAGTCAAGAGACCCAGTACTTC. The entire variable domain, with the rest obtained from reference TRBV7-8 and TRBJ2-5, is as follows: GAGVSQSPRYKVAKRGQDVALRCDPISGHVSLFWYQQALGQGPEFLTYFQNEAQLDKSGLPSDRFFAERPEGSVSTLKIQRTQQEDSAVYLCASSLGPGWTGSQETQYFGPGTRLLVL.

This clonotype came up a few times. The DNA for the CDR3 is TGTGCCAGCAGTTACTCGAGGGACAGGGCTTATAATTCACCCCTCCACTTT. It specifies CASSYSRDRAYNSPLHF. This chain links TRBV6-5 with TRBJ1-6; 9 bases fit TRBD1. V was pared by 0 bases and J by 4 bases, with 4 bases of the junction left unmatched. This CDR3 comprises 17 residues. Germline-derived CDR1 and CDR2 are MNHEY and SVGAGI.

The CDR3 loop reads CASSKLRVAPLHF. In nucleotides, the CDR3 is TGTGCCAGCAGTAAGCTCCGGGTGGCCCCCCTCCACTTT. The chain recombines TRBV5-5 with TRBJ1-6; the D is unclear. This CDR3 region has 13 residues. Germline V gene data show CDR1 as SGHKS and CDR2 as YYEKEE (reference sequence). The germline V and J ends were trimmed by 5 bases and 13 bases, with 16 bases remaining between them.

This clonotype has a handful of counts. This CDR3 is CASSQEPGGYYEQYF. CDR3 bases: TGCGCCAGCAGCCAAGAGCCGGGAGGCTACTACGAGCAGTACTTC. This chain uses TRBV4-1 with TRBJ2-7; 7 positions agree with TRBD2. The CDR3 runs to 15 residues. Germline trimming cut 0 bases from V and 3 bases from J; bases unmatched to any gene: 5. Germline assignment: CDR1 MGHRA and CDR2 YSYEKL.

This clonotype came up a few times. CDR3 sequence (DNA): TGTGCCAGCAGCCCGGGACACTTCACAGATACGCAGTATTTT. Translation gives CASSPGHFTDTQYF. The chain carries TRBV7-6 and TRBJ2-3; D may be TRBD1 (6 bases). The CDR3 consists of 14 residues. The germline V gene has CDR1 SGHVS and CDR2 FNYEAQ. Trimming shortened V by 5 bases and J by 2 bases, and 11 bases separated the two germline ends.

The table lists this clonotype with a few counts. V gene TRBV7-2 combines with J gene TRBJ2-1, with TRBD2 matching 11 bases. CDR3 size: 14 residues. Germline CDR1 and CDR2: SGHTA and FQGNSA. J was trimmed by 9 bases and V by 2 bases; bases with no gene match: 3. The CDR3 DNA is TGTGCCAGCAGCTTAATAGCGGGGGGGTTTGAGCAGTTCTTC. This gives the protein CASSLIAGGFEQFF.

The chain links TRBV11-1 to TRBJ2-1, with D possibly being TRBD1 or TRBD2 (6 bases each). CDR1 is SGHAT, CDR2 FQDESV, per germline (reference sequence). The V and J ends lost 5 bases and 5 bases respectively, with 13 bases between them. This CDR3 is 14 amino acids long. CDR3 sequence reads: CASSDRGPDNEQFF. CDR3 DNA sequence: TGTGCCAGCAGCGATCGGGGGCCTGACAATGAGCAGTTCTTC.

The V call is TRBV5-1, the J call TRBJ1-1; maybe TRBD1 (5 bases). CDR3 length equals 18 residues. V lost 0 bases and J lost 0, with 18 bases in between. Germline CDR1 SGHRS, CDR2 YFSETQ. CDR3 protein: CASSLGPQGLQVNTEAFF. The CDR3 DNA reads TGCGCCAGCAGCTTGGGTCCCCAGGGATTGCAAGTGAACACTGAAGCTTTCTTT.

The chain uses TRBV7-2 and TRBJ2-7; no clear D gene. The CDR3 runs to 12 residues. V was clipped by 5 bases and J by 6 bases, with 11 bases between them. The germline CDR1 and CDR2 sequences are SGHTA and FQGNSA. This chain's CDR3 is CASSEGWSEQYF. CDR3 in DNA: TGTGCCAGCAGCGAAGGGTGGTCCGAGCAGTACTTC.

The J gene is TRBJ2-7, the V gene TRBV7-9; TRBD1 matches at 11 bases. Germline assignment: CDR1 SEHNR and CDR2 FQNEAQ (reference sequence). J was trimmed by 4 bases and V by 7 bases; bases with no gene match: 6. The CDR3 runs 14 residues. The CDR3: CASTGTGGKYEQYF. Written as DNA, the CDR3 is TGTGCCAGCACCGGGACAGGGGGGAAGTACGAGCAGTACTTC.

This clonotype appeared a few times. CDR3 nucleotides: TGTGCCAGCAGCCTTATGCCCTTGGGACAGGGAACGCGGCTGTTTTTT. Encoded protein: CASSLMPLGQGTRLFF. This rearrangement joins TRBV7-2 to TRBJ1-4; 9 bases match TRBD1. This CDR3 has 16 residues. The trim removed 5 bases at V and 14 bases at J, leaving 18 bases unmatched. Germline V gives CDR1 SGHTA, CDR2 FQGNSA. The whole variable domain, filled in from reference TRBV7-2 and TRBJ1-4, reads GAGVSQSPSNKVTEKGKDVELRCDPISGHTALYWYRQSLGQGLEFLIYFQGNSAPDKSGLPSDRFSAERTGGSVSTLTIQRTQQEDSAVYLCASSLMPLGQGTRLFFGSGTQLSVL.

In this sample, this clonotype turned up a few times. CDR3 loop: CASQTGISLYGYTF. Here the CDR3 DNA reads TGTGCCAGCCAAACTGGGATTTCACTATATGGCTACACCTTC. The chain employs TRBV7-2 and TRBJ1-2; D unresolved. This CDR3 spans 14 amino acids. Germline assignment: CDR1 SGHTA and CDR2 FQGNSA. The V gene lost 8 bases and the J gene lost 5 bases, with 18 bases spanning the gap. The whole variable domain, remainder taken from reference TRBV7-2 and TRBJ1-2, is GAGVSQSPSNKVTEKGKDVELRCDPISGHTALYWYRQSLGQGLEFLIYFQGNSAPDKSGLPSDRFSAERTGGSVSTLTIQRTQQEDSAVYLCASQTGISLYGYTFGSGTRLTVV.

This clonotype appeared a few times. The genes are TRBV2 and TRBJ2-1; D remains unclear. V lost 5 bases to trimming and J lost 3 bases, with 14 bases between them. The germline V gene encodes CDR1 SNHLY and CDR2 FYNNEI. This CDR3 contains 15 residues. CDR3 sequence reads: CASSPTLSSYNEQFF. As DNA, the CDR3 is TGTGCCAGCAGTCCTACCCTTTCTAGCTACAATGAGCAGTTCTTC.

The chain employs TRBV12-3 or TRBV12-4 and TRBJ2-1; TRBD2 matches 10 bases. V trimming: 5 bases; J trimming: 6 bases; junction bases outside the gene matches: 10. The CDR3 spans 16 residues. The CDR3 is CASSPHSGGIRNEQFF. CDR3 in DNA: TGTGCCAGCAGTCCCCATAGCGGGGGGATACGCAATGAGCAGTTCTTC.

This clonotype was seen a handful of times. The chain combines TRBV7-2 with TRBJ2-7, with D hard to call. CDR3 size: 15 residues. Germline CDR1 SGHTA, CDR2 FQGNSA. Trimming stripped 9 bases from V and 4 bases from J, with 22 bases between. The CDR3 DNA reads as TGTGCCAGGCTTAATACGAGCTGTAGGTGGTACGAGCAGTACTTC. Its translation is CARLNTSCRWYEQYF.

The genes are TRBV7-8 and TRBJ1-2; 7 nucleotides match TRBD1. The V gene's germline CDR1 is SGHVS and CDR2 FQNEAQ. The CDR3 loop spans 15 amino acids. V shed 5 bases, J shed 5 bases, and the junction held 11 bases outside the gene matches. In nucleotides, the CDR3 is TGTGCCAGCAGCCCTATTCGCAGGGGGAGGTATGGCTACACCTTC. Encoded protein: CASSPIRRGRYGYTF.

The V call is TRBV6-6, the J call TRBJ1-1, with a tentative D call TRBD1 (6 bases). CDR1 and CDR2 from the germline V gene are MNHNY and SVGAGI (reference sequence). Deletions cut 0 bases from V and 0 bases from J, with 17 bases between. The CDR3 consists of 18 residues. The CDR3 bases are TGTGCCAGCAGTTACTCCCGGGGGCGCAGTGGTATGAACACTGAAGCTTTCTTT. Translating gives CASSYSRGRSGMNTEAFF.

This clonotype was recorded a few times. The V gene is TRBV12-3 or TRBV12-4, the J gene TRBJ2-1; D not certain. The length of the CDR3 is 12 residues. Trimming shortened V by 3 bases and J by 7 bases, and 7 bases separated the two germline ends. CDR3 sequence: CASSFQENEQFF. As DNA, the CDR3 is TGTGCCAGCAGTTTCCAGGAGAATGAGCAGTTCTTC.

The chain recombines TRBV20-1 with TRBJ2-7; 9 positions match TRBD2. This CDR3 contains 15 residues. Germline V lookup: CDR1 DFQATT, CDR2 SNEGSKA (reference sequence). V dropped 0 bases and J dropped 6; count of bases not matched to a gene: 9. The CDR3 DNA follows: TGCAGTGCTAGAGATTTGATAGCGGGAGATTCCGAGCAGTACTTC. As protein: CSARDLIAGDSEQYF.

This clonotype showed up just a few times. The chain is built from TRBV6-2 or TRBV6-3 and TRBJ2-1; TRBD1 aligns across 9 bases. The germline gives CDR1 MNHEY, CDR2 SVGEGT. With V trimmed by 0 bases and J by 8 bases, 8 bases remained unmatched. The length of the CDR3 is 16 residues. The CDR3 loop reads CASSYSDRGILDEQFF. In DNA form, the CDR3 reads TGTGCCAGCAGTTACTCCGACAGGGGGATTTTAGATGAGCAGTTCTTC.

This clonotype was found a few times. The V call is TRBV7-6, the J call TRBJ2-6, with a weak D call TRBD1 (5 bases). V was trimmed by 1 base and J by 4 bases, leaving 20 bases between them. The CDR3 is 19 amino acids. The germline gives CDR1 SGHVS, CDR2 FNYEAQ. The CDR3 here is CASSLGKETALRGANVLTF. CDR3 nucleotide sequence: TGTGCCAGCAGCTTAGGCAAGGAGACAGCCCTGAGGGGGGCCAACGTCCTGACTTTC.

The CDR3 DNA is TGCGCCAGCAGTATTCGGCGGGGATCCTACGAGCAGTACTTC. This codes for CASSIRRGSYEQYF. This chain connects TRBV4-1 to TRBJ2-7, with D perhaps TRBD2 (6 bases). The CDR3 is made up of 14 amino acids. Germline V gene data show CDR1 as MGHRA and CDR2 as YSYEKL. Trimming took 6 bases from V and 1 from J, leaving 13 bases between them.

This chain uses TRBV20-1 with TRBJ2-3; 13 nucleotides align to TRBD2. The V gene's germline CDR1 is DFQATT and CDR2 SNEGSKA (reference sequence). Unmatched junction bases numbered 4, after V lost 4 bases and J lost 6 bases. The CDR3 extends over 14 amino acids. This CDR3 is CSAKGLAGVDTQYF. Here the CDR3 DNA reads TGCAGTGCTAAAGGACTAGCGGGAGTGGATACGCAGTATTTT.

In its sample, this clonotype was seen a few times. The chain is built from TRBV11-2 and TRBJ2-1; a weak D match, TRBD2 (5 bases). CDR3 size: 14 residues. The germline V gene encodes CDR1 SGHAT and CDR2 FQNNGV. The germline V and J ends were trimmed by 1 base and 3 bases, with 7 bases remaining between them. DNA of the CDR3: TGTGCCAGCAGCTTAGCGGGGAACTACAATGAGCAGTTCTTC. Residues: CASSLAGNYNEQFF.

In this sample, this clonotype turned up many times. This chain connects TRBV7-2 to TRBJ2-7; tentatively, D is TRBD1 or TRBD2 (5 bases each). Trimming pared 5 bases from V and 4 bases from J, leaving 15 bases between. Germline V gives CDR1 SGHTA, CDR2 FQGNSA. The CDR3 contains 14 residues. CDR3 DNA: TGTGCCAGCAGCCCCGGGGCCGTCGGGTACGAGCAGTACTTC. Translated, it gives CASSPGAVGYEQYF.